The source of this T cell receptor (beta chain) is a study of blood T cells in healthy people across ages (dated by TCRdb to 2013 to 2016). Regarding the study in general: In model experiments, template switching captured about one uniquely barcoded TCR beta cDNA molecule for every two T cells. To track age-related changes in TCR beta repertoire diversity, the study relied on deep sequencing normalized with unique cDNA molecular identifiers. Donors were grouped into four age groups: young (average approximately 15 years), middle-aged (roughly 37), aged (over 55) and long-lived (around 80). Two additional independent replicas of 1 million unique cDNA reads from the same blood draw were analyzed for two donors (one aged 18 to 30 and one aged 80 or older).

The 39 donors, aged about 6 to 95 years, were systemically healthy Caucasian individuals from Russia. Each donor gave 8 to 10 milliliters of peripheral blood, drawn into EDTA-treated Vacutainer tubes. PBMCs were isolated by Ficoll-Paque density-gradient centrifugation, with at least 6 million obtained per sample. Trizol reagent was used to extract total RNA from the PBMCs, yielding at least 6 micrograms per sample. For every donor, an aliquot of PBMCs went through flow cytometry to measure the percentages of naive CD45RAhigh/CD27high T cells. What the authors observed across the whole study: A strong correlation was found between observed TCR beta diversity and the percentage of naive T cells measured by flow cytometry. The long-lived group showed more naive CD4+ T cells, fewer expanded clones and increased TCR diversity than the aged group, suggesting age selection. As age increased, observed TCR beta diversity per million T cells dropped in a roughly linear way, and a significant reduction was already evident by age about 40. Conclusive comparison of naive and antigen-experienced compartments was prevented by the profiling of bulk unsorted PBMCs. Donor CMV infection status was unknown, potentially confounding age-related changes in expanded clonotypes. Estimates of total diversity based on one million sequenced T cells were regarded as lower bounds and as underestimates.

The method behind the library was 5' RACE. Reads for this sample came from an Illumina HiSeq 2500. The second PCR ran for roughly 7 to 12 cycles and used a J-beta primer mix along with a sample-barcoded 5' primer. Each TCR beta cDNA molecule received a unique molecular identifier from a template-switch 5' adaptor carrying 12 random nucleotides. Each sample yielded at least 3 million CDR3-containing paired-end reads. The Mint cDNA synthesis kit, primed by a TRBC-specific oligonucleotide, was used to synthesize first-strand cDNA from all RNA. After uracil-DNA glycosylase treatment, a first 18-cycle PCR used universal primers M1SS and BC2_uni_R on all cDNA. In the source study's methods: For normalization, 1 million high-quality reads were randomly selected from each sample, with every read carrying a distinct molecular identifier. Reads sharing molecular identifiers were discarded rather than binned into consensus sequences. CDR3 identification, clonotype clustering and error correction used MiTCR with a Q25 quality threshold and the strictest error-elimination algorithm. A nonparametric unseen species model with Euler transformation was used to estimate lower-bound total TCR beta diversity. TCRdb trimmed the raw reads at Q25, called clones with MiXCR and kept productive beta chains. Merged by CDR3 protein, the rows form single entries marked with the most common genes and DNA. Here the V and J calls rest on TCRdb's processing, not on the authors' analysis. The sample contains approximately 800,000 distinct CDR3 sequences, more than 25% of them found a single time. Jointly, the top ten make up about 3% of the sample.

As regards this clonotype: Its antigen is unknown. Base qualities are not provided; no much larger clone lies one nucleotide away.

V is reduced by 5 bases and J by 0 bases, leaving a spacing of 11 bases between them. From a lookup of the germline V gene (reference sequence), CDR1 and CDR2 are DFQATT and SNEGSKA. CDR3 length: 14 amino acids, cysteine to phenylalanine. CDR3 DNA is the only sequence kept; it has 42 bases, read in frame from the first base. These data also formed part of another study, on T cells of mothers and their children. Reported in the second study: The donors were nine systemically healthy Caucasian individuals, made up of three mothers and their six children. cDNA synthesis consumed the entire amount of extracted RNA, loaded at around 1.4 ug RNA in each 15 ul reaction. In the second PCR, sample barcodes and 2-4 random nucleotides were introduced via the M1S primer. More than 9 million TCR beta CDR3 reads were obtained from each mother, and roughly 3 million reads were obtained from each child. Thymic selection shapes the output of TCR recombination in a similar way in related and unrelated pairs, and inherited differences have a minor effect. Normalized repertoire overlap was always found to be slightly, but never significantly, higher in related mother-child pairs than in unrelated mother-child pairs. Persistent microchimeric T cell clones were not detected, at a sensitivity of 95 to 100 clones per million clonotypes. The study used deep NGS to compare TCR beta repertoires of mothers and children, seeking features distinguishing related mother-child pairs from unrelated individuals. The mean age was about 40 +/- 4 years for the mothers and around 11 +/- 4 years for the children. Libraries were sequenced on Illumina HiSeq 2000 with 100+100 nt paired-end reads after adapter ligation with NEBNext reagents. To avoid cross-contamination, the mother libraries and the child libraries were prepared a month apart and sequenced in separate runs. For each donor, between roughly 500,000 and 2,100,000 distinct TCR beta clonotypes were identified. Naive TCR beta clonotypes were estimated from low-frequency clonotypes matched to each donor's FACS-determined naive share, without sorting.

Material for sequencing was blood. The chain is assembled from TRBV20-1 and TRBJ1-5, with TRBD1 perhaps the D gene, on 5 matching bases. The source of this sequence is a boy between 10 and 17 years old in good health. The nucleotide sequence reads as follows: TGCAGTGCTCCTGACAGATATAGCAATCAGCCCCAGCATTTT. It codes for CSAPDRYSNQPQHF.